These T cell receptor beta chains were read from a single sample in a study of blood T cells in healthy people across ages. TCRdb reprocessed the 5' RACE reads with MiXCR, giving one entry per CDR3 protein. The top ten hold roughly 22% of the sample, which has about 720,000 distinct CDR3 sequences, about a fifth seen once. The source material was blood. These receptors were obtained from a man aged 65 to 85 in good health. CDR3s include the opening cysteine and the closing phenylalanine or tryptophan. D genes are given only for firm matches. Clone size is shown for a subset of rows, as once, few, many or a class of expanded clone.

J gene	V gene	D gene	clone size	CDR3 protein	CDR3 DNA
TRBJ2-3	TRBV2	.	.	CASSEQGLPTDTQYF	TGTGCCAGCAGTGAGCAGGGGCTTCCCACAGACACGCAGTATTTT
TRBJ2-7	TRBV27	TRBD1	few	CASRPTGDLSYEQYF	TGTGCCAGCAGGCCTACAGGGGACCTCTCCTACGAGCAGTACTTC
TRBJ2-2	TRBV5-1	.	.	CASSLGEGVNTGELFF	TGCGCCAGCAGCTTGGGAGAGGGGGTGAACACCGGGGAGCTGTTTTTT
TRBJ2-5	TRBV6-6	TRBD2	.	CATTSGGAEETQYF	TGTGCCACCACTAGCGGGGGGGCCGAAGAGACCCAGTACTTC
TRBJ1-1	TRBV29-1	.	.	CSVGRSSLNTEAFF	TGCAGCGTCGGGAGGTCTTCTCTGAACACTGAAGCTTTCTTT
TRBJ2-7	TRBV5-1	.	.	CASSLAAGHQNYEQYF	TGCGCCAGCAGCTTGGCGGCAGGGCATCAGAACTACGAGCAGTACTTC
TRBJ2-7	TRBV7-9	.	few	CASSLTPLTVSAPFEQYF	TGTGCCAGCAGCTTAACTCCCCTGACAGTCTCTGCTCCTTTCGAGCAGTACTTC
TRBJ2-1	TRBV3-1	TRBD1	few	CASSQRQGGSYNEQFF	TGTGCCAGCAGCCAAAGACAGGGGGGGTCCTACAATGAGCAGTTCTTC
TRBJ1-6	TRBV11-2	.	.	CASSMSVNSPLHF	TGTGCCAGCAGCATGAGTGTGAATTCACCCCTCCACTTT
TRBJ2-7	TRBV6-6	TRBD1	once	CASGQGRYEQYF	TGTGCCAGCGGACAGGGGCGCTACGAGCAGTACTTC
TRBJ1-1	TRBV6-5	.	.	CASRDRRQAITEAFF	TGTGCCAGCAGAGACAGGCGCCAGGCTATAACTGAAGCTTTCTTT
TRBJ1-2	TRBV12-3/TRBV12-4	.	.	CAGRSLGLYGYTF	TGTGCCGGCAGGTCTCTAGGGCTCTATGGCTACACCTTC
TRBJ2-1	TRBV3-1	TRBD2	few	CASSRSTSGGRGNEQFF	TGTGCCAGCAGCCGCTCGACTAGCGGGGGGAGGGGCAATGAGCAGTTCTTC
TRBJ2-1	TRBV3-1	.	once	CASSQDLGDYNEQFF	TGTGCCAGCAGCCAAGATCTGGGGGACTACAATGAGCAGTTCTTC
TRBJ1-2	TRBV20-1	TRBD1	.	CSASETGLFDYTF	TGCAGTGCTAGTGAGACAGGGTTGTTTGACTACACCTTC
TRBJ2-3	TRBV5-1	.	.	CASSPEGRANTDTQYF	TGCGCCAGCAGCCCGGAAGGGCGGGCTAACACAGATACGCAGTATTTT
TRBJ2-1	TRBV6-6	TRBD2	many	CASNAGLAEDYNEQFF	TGTGCCAGCAACGCGGGACTAGCGGAGGACTACAATGAGCAGTTCTTC
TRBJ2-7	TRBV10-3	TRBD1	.	CAIRMTGGDEQYF	TGTGCCATCAGGATGACAGGGGGCGACGAGCAGTACTTC
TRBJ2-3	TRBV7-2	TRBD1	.	CASSLSSDRGFSGF	TGTGCCAGCAGCTTAAGTTCAGACAGGGGATTTAGTGGTTTT
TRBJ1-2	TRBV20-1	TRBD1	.	CSARTTGAYGYTF	TGCAGTGCTAGGACGACAGGGGCCTATGGCTACACCTTC
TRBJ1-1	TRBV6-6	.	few	CASSLTGTGTEAFF	TGTGCCAGCAGTTTGACCGGAACGGGCACTGAAGCTTTCTTT
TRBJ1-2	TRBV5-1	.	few	CASSGKAGANYGYTF	TGCGCCAGCAGCGGAAAGGCTGGGGCTAACTATGGCTACACCTTC
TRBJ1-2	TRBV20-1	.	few	CSAKGGASYGYTF	TGCAGTGCGAAGGGAGGAGCATCCTATGGCTACACCTTC
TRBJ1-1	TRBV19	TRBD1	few	CASSGQGSTEAFF	TGTGCCAGCTCGGGACAGGGCTCCACTGAAGCTTTCTTT
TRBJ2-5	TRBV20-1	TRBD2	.	CSARQLAGGQQETQYF	TGCAGTGCCCGCCAATTAGCGGGAGGTCAACAAGAGACCCAGTACTTC